The 16 T cell receptor beta chains given below trace back to one sample, sequenced in a study of T cell responses to AZD1222 COVID-19 vaccine. Some clones are missing from TCRdb's copy, which holds only in-frame ones; the method was immunoSEQ multiplex PCR. Of about 78,000 clones detected, 90% appear once; the ten largest clones hold around 3.2%. Sequenced here: peripheral blood, sampled 28 days after the second AZD1222 dose. The receptors stem from an adult who received the AZD1222 COVID-19 vaccine.

The chain joins TRBV21-1 to TRBJ2-1; the DNA was not compared with TRBD2, the D call given in the table. TRBV21-1 is flagged as a pseudogene. CDR3 length: 20 residues. The CDR3 coding sequence is TGTGCCAGCAGCCTGTTAGCGGGAGGGATAAAACCGGGGGTCTACAATGAGCAGTTCTTC. Residues: CASSLLAGGIKPGVYNEQFF.

The chain employs TRBV19 and TRBJ1-1; 8 bases fit TRBD1. CDR1 and CDR2 from the germline V gene are LNHDA and SQIVND (reference sequence). The CDR3 loop spans 14 amino acids. Trimming removed 5 bases from V and 1 base from J; junction bases left unmatched: 3. The CDR3 here is CASSPGTGNTEAFF. The CDR3 DNA sequence: TGTGCCAGTAGTCCTGGGACAGGGAACACTGAAGCTTTCTTT.

The chain carries TRBV11-2 and TRBJ1-3; a weak D match, TRBD1 (5 bases). Germline V CDR1 and CDR2: SGHAT, FQNNGV. V lost 8 bases, J lost 6 bases, and 11 bases lay in between. The CDR3 loop spans 12 amino acids. Here the CDR3 reads CASSWGKNTIYF. The CDR3 region has the DNA TGTGCCAGCTCTTGGGGCAAAAACACCATATATTTT.

This chain joins TRBV6-5 and TRBJ1-1, with D hard to call. Trimming removed 6 bases at V and 11 bases at J, with 16 bases between. The CDR3 totals 12 residues. From germline, CDR1 is MNHEY and CDR2 SVGAGI. For the CDR3, the DNA is TGTGCCAGCAGGCCCATTCCAGGCGATGCTTTCTTT. Its protein is CASRPIPGDAFF.

CDR3 bases: TGCGCCAGCAGCTTACGGGAGAGCTCCTACAATGAGCAGTTCTTC. Translation: CASSLRESSYNEQFF. V is TRBV5-1 and J is TRBJ2-1, with D perhaps matching TRBD2 (6 bases). The CDR3 runs to 15 residues. Germline V CDR1 and CDR2: SGHRS, YFSETQ. V lost 2 bases and J 0 bases, leaving 9 bases between the germline ends.

V gene TRBV6-5 combines with J gene TRBJ2-1; 7 bases align to TRBD1. V gave up 5 bases and J gave up 3 bases; unmatched junction bases: 7. The germline CDR1 and CDR2 sequences are MNHEY and SVGAGI. The CDR3 has 15 amino acids. DNA of the CDR3: TGTGCCAGCAGTCCCGGGACAGATCTCTACAATGAGCAGTTCTTC. Its protein product is CASSPGTDLYNEQFF.

V and J are TRBV19 and TRBJ1-6, with a possible D match to TRBD1 (6 bases). Trimming removed 1 base at V and 0 bases at J, with 13 bases between. This CDR3 is built from 18 residues. Germline values: CDR1 LNHDA, CDR2 SQIVND (reference sequence). This CDR3 is CASSIAPGVSSYNSPLHF. The DNA for the CDR3 is TGTGCCAGTAGTATAGCCCCAGGGGTCAGCTCCTATAATTCACCCCTCCACTTT.

The chain carries TRBV2 and TRBJ2-1; D may be TRBD1 or TRBD2 (6 bases each). Germline-derived CDR1 and CDR2 are SNHLY and FYNNEI. The CDR3 is 13 residues long. Trimming cost V 3 bases and J 8 bases, with 11 bases left between them. The CDR3 loop reads CASSDGRGDEQFF. In DNA form, the CDR3 reads TGTGCCAGCAGTGATGGAAGGGGGGATGAGCAGTTCTTC.

The rearrangement uses TRBV30 and TRBJ1-2, with D unresolved. The germline gives CDR1 GTSNPN, CDR2 SVGIG (reference sequence). The length of the CDR3 is 12 residues. Trimming removed 1 base at V and 8 bases at J, with 11 bases between. CDR3 in amino acids: CAWSGRGGGYTF. The CDR3 region has the DNA TGTGCCTGGAGTGGGCGAGGCGGGGGCTACACCTTC.

This chain uses TRBV19 with TRBJ1-5; D is unresolved. The CDR3 is 15 residues long. Germline assignment: CDR1 LNHDA and CDR2 SQIVND (reference sequence). Trimming removed 6 bases at V and 2 bases at J, with 14 bases between. Here the CDR3 reads CASSDSGEGNQPQHF. CDR3 DNA sequence: TGTGCCAGTAGCGATAGCGGGGAGGGCAATCAGCCCCAGCATTTT.

The chain recombines TRBV6-6 with TRBJ1-2; maybe TRBD1 (5 bases). V was pared by 2 bases and J by 3 bases, with 13 bases between. Germline V CDR1 and CDR2: MNHNY, SVGAGI (reference sequence). This CDR3 comprises 15 residues. The CDR3 sequence is CASSYGAGMDYGYTF. CDR3 in DNA: TGTGCCAGCAGTTACGGCGCAGGGATGGACTATGGCTACACCTTC.

This clone was counted once. The chain has TRBV11-3 and TRBJ2-3, with D unclear. The length of the CDR3 is 19 residues. V lost 1 base and J 0 bases, leaving 20 bases between the germline ends. Germline CDR1 reads SGHNT; CDR2 reads YENEEA. The CDR3: CASSLVSLRLTTSTDTQYF. The CDR3, as DNA: TGTGCCAGCAGCTTAGTGTCTCTTAGGCTAACCACTAGCACAGATACGCAGTATTTT.

This chain uses TRBV7-9 with TRBJ2-7; D may be TRBD1 (5 bases). CDR3 length: 13 amino acids. V was shortened by 5 bases and J by 3 bases, with 11 bases between the two germline ends. Germline CDR1 is SEHNR and CDR2 is FQNEAQ (reference sequence). CDR3 nucleotides: TGTGCCAGCAGCAACCTTGACAGCTACGAGCAGTACTTC. It codes for CASSNLDSYEQYF.

This rearrangement joins TRBV18 to TRBJ1-3, with TRBD1 matching over 7 bases. In germline, CDR1 is KGHSH, CDR2 LQKENI. With 3 bases clipped from V and 4 bases from J, the junction kept 0 bases outside the gene matches. CDR3 length: 13 residues. The CDR3: CASSPDRGNTIYF. DNA of the CDR3: TGTGCCAGCTCACCGGACAGGGGAAACACCATATATTTT. Full variable domain (missing parts from reference TRBV18 and TRBJ1-3): NAGVMQNPRHLVRRRGQEARLRCSPMKGHSHVYWYRQLPEEGLKFMVYLQKENIIDESGMPKERFSAEFPKEGPSILRIQQVVRGDSAAYFCASSPDRGNTIYFGEGSWLTVV.

The chain is built from TRBV6-5 and TRBJ2-7, with 8 positions matching TRBD2. The CDR3 sequence is 15 residues long. With 6 bases clipped from V and 0 bases from J, the junction kept 7 bases outside the gene matches. Germline CDR1 reads MNHEY; CDR2 reads SVGAGI. The CDR3 DNA follows: TGTGCCAGCAGGTGGGGAAGCGGGGGCTCCTACGAGCAGTACTTC. It specifies CASRWGSGGSYEQYF.

The chain is built from TRBV7-3 and TRBJ2-7; D call uncertain. The germline V gene encodes CDR1 SGHTA and CDR2 FQGTGA. The CDR3 is made up of 13 amino acids. Trimming took 4 bases from V and 7 from J, leaving 14 bases between them. CDR3 sequence reads: CASSSRPGWEQYF. CDR3 coding DNA: TGTGCCAGCAGCTCCCGACCCGGTTGGGAGCAGTACTTC.